Reported below is one TCR beta chain. Sequenced by immunoSEQ multiplex PCR; TCRdb stores in-frame clones only, minus some. The data contain about 67,000 clones, about 91% of them singletons. The sample comes from a study of OX40 agonist ivuxolimab in advanced cancers. Sample: CD4+ or CD8+ T cells sorted from blood, taken in a trial of the OX40 agonist ivuxolimab. The TCR sequence derives from an adult with an advanced solid tumor such as melanoma, head and neck, liver or kidney cancer.

The CDR3 region is CASLTGTGYNEQFF. The CDR3 DNA is TGTGCCAGCCTCACCGGGACAGGCTACAATGAGCAGTTCTTC. The chain recombines TRBV11-1 with TRBJ2-1, with TRBD1 matching 8 bases. CDR3 size: 14 residues. V lost 8 bases, J lost 3 bases, and 6 bases stayed unmatched. Germline CDR1 reads SGHAT; CDR2 reads FQDESV (reference sequence).